This is a list of T cell receptor beta chains from one sample in a study of follicular helper T cells after annual influenza vaccination. Profiling relied on immunoSEQ multiplex PCR, and the TCRdb table lists in-frame clones only, not all of them. This table holds roughly 15,000 clones, roughly 74% found once. The sample here was CXCR5- memory CD4+ T cells sorted from blood, taken on the day of influenza vaccination. Source of these receptors: an adult who received the influenza vaccine. CDR3s include the opening cysteine and the closing phenylalanine or tryptophan. A D gene is named only where the DNA matches it firmly. Clone sizes are given selectively: once, few, many, or a class where the clone is expanded.

clone_size d_call j_call v_call cdr3_nt cdr3_aa
. . TRBJ2-2 TRBV10-1 TGCGCCAGCAGCAGACAACCGAACACCGGGGAGCTGTTTTTT CASSRQPNTGELFF
. TRBD2 TRBJ2-3 TRBV5-1 TGCGCCAGCAGCCCGGGGGGGGGCACAGATACGCAGTATTTT CASSPGGGTDTQYF
. TRBD1 TRBJ1-5 TRBV23-1 TGCGCCCGCCGGGACAGAAAAAGTAGCAATCAGCCCCAGCATTTT CARRDRKSSNQPQHF
. . TRBJ1-1 TRBV18 TGTGCCAGCTCACCACCGTCCCGGGATATGAACACTGAAGCTTTCTTT CASSPPSRDMNTEAFF
. . TRBJ1-6 TRBV6-6 TGTGCCAGCAGCTCAGGGAACAGGGCGCGTTCACCCCTCCACTTT CASSSGNRARSPLHF
. . TRBJ2-3 TRBV5-1 TGCGCCAGCAGCTTGGGGCAGCCCCGCACAGATACGCAGTATTTT CASSLGQPRTDTQYF
. . TRBJ2-3 TRBV19 TGTGCCAGTAGTATTTGGGGTAGTACAGATACGCAGTATTTT CASSIWGSTDTQYF
few . TRBJ1-6 TRBV13 TGTGCCAGCAGCCAAAGGGCCAATTCACCCCTCCACTTT CASSQRANSPLHF
once TRBD2 TRBJ2-3 TRBV7-2 TGTGCCAGCAGCCCACGGGGCGGGGGTACAGATACGCAGTATTTT CASSPRGGGTDTQYF
. . TRBJ1-3 TRBV20-1 TGCAGTGTCCGCCCTGGAAACACCATATATTTT CSVRPGNTIYF
. . TRBJ1-2 TRBV6-6 TGTGCCAGCAGTTACGGCGGACGTCGTAACTATGGCTACACCTTC CASSYGGRRNYGYTF
. . TRBJ2-3 TRBV5-5 TGTGCCAGCAGCTTGGATTCAGGGGGCACAGATACGCAGTATTTT CASSLDSGGTDTQYF
few TRBD1 TRBJ1-1 TRBV7-9 TGTGCCAGCAGCTCAAACAGGGGGGACACTGAAGCTTTCTTT CASSSNRGDTEAFF
. TRBD2 TRBJ2-3 TRBV19 TGTGCCAGTAGTATACGCAGCGGGGACCCCACAGATACGCAGTATTTT CASSIRSGDPTDTQYF
once . TRBJ1-1 TRBV30 TGTGCCTGGAGTGTACGGGAGAACACTGAAGCTTTCTTT CAWSVRENTEAFF
. . TRBJ1-3 TRBV7-2 TGTGCCAGCAGCTTCACGCCTGGAAACACCATATATTTT CASSFTPGNTIYF
. . TRBJ2-5 TRBV6-5 TGTGCCAGCATAAGTACAGGGCAAGAGACCCAGTACTTC CASISTGQETQYF
. . TRBJ2-7 TRBV28 TGTGCCAGCAGTTTAAGGTTCGGGTACGAGCAGTACTTC CASSLRFGYEQYF
. . TRBJ2-7 TRBV25-1 TGTGCCAGCAGCCGGGACTTTGGCTACGAGCAGTACTTC CASSRDFGYEQYF
. . TRBJ1-2 TRBV28 TGTGCCACCGTAGGGTATGTAGCTAACTATGGCTACACCTTC CATVGYVANYGYTF
few TRBD1 TRBJ2-5 TRBV19 TGTGCCAGTAGTAACGGACAGGTCGGGGAGACCCAGTACTTC CASSNGQVGETQYF
. . TRBJ1-5 TRBV5-3 TGTGCCAGAAGCTTGTTGACAGATAGCAATCAGCCCCAGCATTTT CARSLLTDSNQPQHF
. . TRBJ2-7 TRBV18 TGTGCCAGCTCACGGGACCGTAATGACGAGCAGTACTTC CASSRDRNDEQYF
. . TRBJ1-4 TRBV15 TGTGCCACCAGCACCCGTAGGACCGGGGAAAAACTGTTTTTT CATSTRRTGEKLFF
. TRBD1 TRBJ1-2 TRBV5-6 TGTGCCAGCAGAAAGGCTGGACAGGGCAGTTGGAATGGCTACACCTTC CASRKAGQGSWNGYTF
. . TRBJ1-1 TRBV5-1 TGCGCCAGCAGCTTGTGGGGGTACACTGAAGCTTTCTTT CASSLWGYTEAFF
. TRBD1 TRBJ1-1 TRBV11-2 TGTGCCAGCAGCACCGACAGGGCAACTGAAGCTTTCTTT CASSTDRATEAFF
. . TRBJ2-3 TRBV15 TGTGCCACCAGCAGAGATCGGGGTGTCACAGATACGCAGTATTTT CATSRDRGVTDTQYF
. . TRBJ2-7 TRBV6-5 TGTGCCAGCAGTTACCCGATCTTTGAGGGATTCGAGCAGTACTTC CASSYPIFEGFEQYF
. . TRBJ2-5 TRBV4-2 TGTGCCAGCAGCCAAGAACTGACACCTAAAGAGACCCAGTACTTC CASSQELTPKETQYF
. TRBD1 TRBJ1-1 TRBV4-1 TGCGCCAGCAGCCAAATTGTAGGGACAGAGAACACTGAAGCTTTCTTT CASSQIVGTENTEAFF
. . TRBJ1-5 TRBV28 TGTGCCAGCAGCCGGCGGAATAGCAATCAGCCCCAGCATTTT CASSRRNSNQPQHF
. . TRBJ1-4 TRBV30 TGTGCCTGGAGTCTGGCCCGGTGGTGGACTAATGAAAAACTGTTTTTT CAWSLARWWTNEKLFF
once TRBD2 TRBJ2-3 TRBV10-3 TGTGCCATCAAGGGCGGGGGGGATACGCAGTATTTT CAIKGGGDTQYF
. TRBD1 TRBJ2-7 TRBV18 TGTGCCAGCTCGAGACAGGGGCCCAACTACGAGCAGTACTTC CASSRQGPNYEQYF
few TRBD1 TRBJ1-2 TRBV30 TGTGCCTGGAGGGGACAGGGAGTGGGAGGCTACACCTTC CAWRGQGVGGYTF
. TRBD1 TRBJ2-2 TRBV9 TGTGCCAGCAGCGTAGTGGGACAGGGGGCGCGGACCGGGGAGCTGTTTTTT CASSVVGQGARTGELFF
few . TRBJ2-7 TRBV19 TGTGCCAGTAGCCGCCGCCTTGGCTACGAGCAGTACTTC CASSRRLGYEQYF
. . TRBJ2-7 TRBV5-4 TGTGCCAGCAGCTTAGGTGGGGCGGCCGCCTACGAGCAGTACTTC CASSLGGAAAYEQYF
. . TRBJ2-1 TRBV7-2 TGTGCCAGCAGCTTAGAGGCTGCCAACAATGAGCAGTTCTTC CASSLEAANNEQFF
. . TRBJ2-3 TRBV9 TGTGCCAGCAGCAATGGTGGGGGAGCAGATACGCAGTATTTT CASSNGGGADTQYF
. . TRBJ1-4 TRBV10-2 TGCGCCAGCAGTGAGTCGATCTTAGGGGTCGCCCAGACTAATGAAAAACTGTTTTTT CASSESILGVAQTNEKLFF
. TRBD2 TRBJ2-1 TRBV6-5 TGTGCCAGCAGTTACAGGAGCGGGGGGGCATATGAGCAGTTCTTC CASSYRSGGAYEQFF
. . TRBJ2-3 TRBV7-9 TGTGCCAGCAGCTTAGCCGGGACGGCTACAGATACGCAGTATTTT CASSLAGTATDTQYF
. TRBD1 TRBJ1-5 TRBV6-5 TGTGCCAGCAGTTGGGACAGTCGAAATCAGCCCCAGCATTTT CASSWDSRNQPQHF
. . TRBJ2-2 TRBV9 TGTGCCAGCAGCGGAAACGGGGAGCTGTTTTTT CASSGNGELFF
. . TRBJ2-7 TRBV18 TGTGCCAGCTCACCAACGCAGGCCCTTCCGTACGAGCAGTACTTC CASSPTQALPYEQYF
. TRBD2 TRBJ2-2 TRBV30 TGTGCCTGGAGTCCCACGGGACTAGCGGGGTCGGGCACCGGGGAGCTGTTTTTT CAWSPTGLAGSGTGELFF
. . TRBJ2-2 TRBV14 TGTGCCAGCACGAGAGTGAACACCGGGGAGCTGTTTTTT CASTRVNTGELFF
few . TRBJ1-2 TRBV7-2 TGTGCCAGCAGCTTACGGGGCGGCTTAAGAGGCTACACCTTC CASSLRGGLRGYTF
. TRBD1 TRBJ2-2 TRBV6-5 TGTGCCAGCAGGCGGACAGGGTTTTCGGAGCTGTTTTTT CASRRTGFSELFF
once . TRBJ1-5 TRBV28 TGTGCCAGCAGACCCGGGACAAATAATCAGCCCCAGCATTTT CASRPGTNNQPQHF
. . TRBJ1-2 TRBV6-5 TGTGCCAGCAGTTACTCGACAGGCGATTACGATGGCTACACCTTC CASSYSTGDYDGYTF
. . TRBJ1-2 TRBV30 TGTGCCTGGAGTTTTGGACAGTCTGTTCAACATGGCTACACCTTC CAWSFGQSVQHGYTF